Below are 13 T cell receptor beta chains sequenced from a single sample in a study of control samples from healthy donors and cancer patients. TCRdb keeps only in-frame clones here, not all; method: immunoSEQ multiplex PCR. The repertoire holds roughly 120,000 clones, with about nine tenths as singletons. The sequenced sample was blood. These receptors originate from a human donor in good health. The donor label of this sample is uncertain.

V usage is TRBV2 and J usage is TRBJ2-7; D ambiguous. The CDR3 has 11 residues. The V and J ends lost 7 bases and 3 bases respectively, with 7 bases between them. Germline V gives CDR1 SNHLY, CDR2 FYNNEI. CDR3 nucleotide sequence: TGTGCCAGCACCGTAAACTACGAGCAGTACTTC. It encodes CASTVNYEQYF.

The V gene is TRBV28, the J gene TRBJ1-1; 8 bases are a match to TRBD1. CDR3 length: 12 amino acids. V was clipped by 6 bases and J by 12 bases; unmatched bases: 9. The germline CDR1 and CDR2 sequences are MDHEN and SYDVKM. CDR3 region: CASSSDRVDTFF. DNA of the CDR3: TGTGCCAGCAGCTCGGACAGGGTGGATACTTTCTTT.

This sequence joins TRBV6-5 and TRBJ2-1; TRBD1 matches 8 bases. Germline V gene sequence: CDR1 MNHEY, CDR2 SVGAGI. V dropped 5 bases and J dropped 5; count of bases not matched to a gene: 8. The CDR3 sequence is 15 residues long. CDR3 amino acids: CASSLAGTGNNEQFF. CDR3 bases: TGTGCCAGCAGTCTCGCCGGGACAGGCAACAATGAGCAGTTCTTC.

The chain combines TRBV3-1 (or the pseudogene TRBV3-2) with TRBJ1-5; D is undetermined. V was trimmed by 4 bases and J by 0 bases, leaving 10 bases between them. Per the germline V gene, CDR1 is LGHDT and CDR2 is YNNKEL (reference sequence). The CDR3 runs to 15 residues. CDR3 DNA sequence: TGTGCCAGCAGCCCAGAGTTCCGTAGCAATCAGCCCCAGCATTTT. Its protein product is CASSPEFRSNQPQHF.

The chain joins TRBV5-1 to TRBJ2-3, with TRBD1 identical over 10 bases. With V trimmed by 2 bases and J by 3 bases, 12 bases remained unmatched. Germline V gene data show CDR1 as SGHRS and CDR2 as YFSETQ. The CDR3 sequence is 18 residues long. The CDR3: CASSFSPGQGKETDTQYF. The CDR3 DNA follows: TGCGCCAGCAGCTTTTCACCGGGACAGGGGAAGGAGACAGATACGCAGTATTTT.

Written as DNA, the CDR3 is TGTGCCAGCAGCCCGCGGGGGGGGACTGAAGCTTTCTTT. Translating it yields CASSPRGGTEAFF. J is TRBJ1-1 and V is TRBV7-2; maybe TRBD1 (5 bases). The length of the CDR3 is 13 residues. With 5 bases removed from V and 5 bases from J, the gap between germline ends came to 12 bases. Germline V lookup: CDR1 SGHTA, CDR2 FQGNSA.

V usage is TRBV11-2 and J usage is TRBJ2-1; D gene uncertain. Germline loops: CDR1 SGHAT, CDR2 FQNNGV. The CDR3 is made up of 12 amino acids. Trimming removed 5 bases at V and 4 bases at J, with 6 bases between. CDR3: CASSQGYNEQFF. CDR3 nucleotide sequence: TGTGCCAGCAGCCAAGGTTACAATGAGCAGTTCTTC.

The chain is built from TRBV18 and TRBJ2-3; 8 nucleotides match TRBD2. Germline V lookup: CDR1 KGHSH, CDR2 LQKENI. J was trimmed by 1 base and V by 0 bases; bases with no gene match: 3. The CDR3 totals 16 residues. The CDR3 sequence is CASSPPSGARTDTQYF. The CDR3 DNA reads as TGTGCCAGCTCACCACCTAGCGGGGCACGCACAGATACGCAGTATTTT.

The CDR3 loop is CASSQGNYEQYF. The CDR3, as DNA: TGTGCCAGCAGTCAAGGGAACTACGAGCAGTACTTC. The chain couples TRBV25-1 to TRBJ2-7, with D hard to call. Germline assignment: CDR1 MGHDK and CDR2 SYGVNS. The CDR3 is 12 amino acids. The V end lost 5 bases, the J end lost 3 bases, and 8 bases lay between the germline ends.

The chain carries TRBV7-9 and TRBJ1-3, with 11 positions matching TRBD1. V dropped 5 bases and J dropped 0; count of bases not matched to a gene: 6. CDR1 and CDR2 (germline): SEHNR, FQNEAQ (reference sequence). The CDR3 spans 17 residues. CDR3 bases: TGTGCCAGCAGCCCCGGACAGGGGGCCTTCTCTGGAAACACCATATATTTT. Translating gives CASSPGQGAFSGNTIYF.

The CDR3 DNA is TGTGCCAGCAGCCAACAGCAACGGGACACCGGGGAGCTGTTTTTT. Translated, it gives CASSQQQRDTGELFF. This sequence joins TRBV4-2 and TRBJ2-2; D is unclear. Per the germline V gene, CDR1 is LGHNA and CDR2 is YNFKEQ. V gave up 2 bases and J gave up 3 bases, with 10 bases separating them. This CDR3 spans 15 amino acids.

The V gene is TRBV7-2, the J gene TRBJ1-1, with D uncertain. Germline V CDR1 and CDR2: SGHTA, FQGNSA. The CDR3 has 15 residues. V was cut by 2 bases and J by 3 bases, with 13 bases left in between. The CDR3: CASSLTQLYYTEAFF. CDR3 in DNA: TGTGCCAGCAGCTTAACCCAGTTATATTACACTGAAGCTTTCTTT.

This chain links TRBV3-1 (or the pseudogene TRBV3-2) with TRBJ2-5; TRBD2 matches at 10 bases. Germline V gene lookup returns CDR1 LGHDT and CDR2 YNNKEL (reference sequence). Trimming cost V 3 bases and J 5 bases; bases outside gene matches: 6. The CDR3 spans 15 residues. The CDR3: CASSHSSGGAETQYF. Written as DNA, the CDR3 is TGTGCCAGCAGCCATTCCAGCGGGGGGGCGGAGACCCAGTACTTC.